This T cell receptor beta chain was documented in a study of T cells in Graves' hyperthyroidism and ophthalmopathy. V lost 7 bases and J 2 bases, leaving 14 bases between the germline ends. This CDR3 is built from 14 residues. Germline V gene data show CDR1 as DFQATT and CDR2 as SNEGSKA (reference sequence). The sample holds a few counts of this clonotype. TCR beta CDR3 regions were amplified from RNA transcripts. The TCR CDR3 first-round RT-PCR relied on the HTBI primer set. TCRdb passed the multiplex PCR reads through MiXCR, listing each CDR3 protein once. This sample has hundreds of thousands of distinct CDR3 sequences, with around 15% found just once.

This receptor was taken from a woman aged 25 to 39 with Graves' hyperthyroidism. V usage is TRBV20-1 and J usage is TRBJ2-2, with D perhaps matching TRBD1 or TRBD2 (5 bases each). The material sequenced was blood. The CDR3 region is CSVPGTDNTGELFF. The CDR3 DNA is TGCAGTGTCCCCGGGACGGATAACACCGGGGAGCTGTTTTTT.